The 19 T cell receptor beta chains below were found in one sample sequenced in a study of cytomegalovirus exposure and HLA in healthy donors. Primers: 60 Vbeta forward and 13 Jbeta reverse. The method was immunoSEQ multiplex PCR; TCRdb's version includes in-frame clones alone and lacks a portion of them. The sample has tens of thousands of clones. Sequenced sample: PBMCs. The receptors derive from a girl between 10 and 17 years old in good health and CMV-seropositive.

J is TRBJ1-6 and V is TRBV6-6; 7 bases align to TRBD1. This CDR3 is built from 16 residues. Germline CDR1 reads MNHNY; CDR2 reads SVGAGI (reference sequence). The V segment lost 2 bases and the J segment 4 bases; nucleotides outside the gene matches: 5. This chain's CDR3 is CASSYLRDSYNSPLHF. DNA for the CDR3: TGTGCCAGCAGTTACCTTAGGGACAGTTATAATTCACCCCTCCACTTT.

To note about this clone: A junction boundary mismatches the germline segment, possibly from a read error. The chain links TRBV7-3 to TRBJ2-3, with D tentatively TRBD1 (5 bases). This CDR3 is built from 15 residues. Germline values: CDR1 SGHTA, CDR2 FQGTGA. The CDR3 loop reads CASSLQGFDTDKQYF. The DNA for the CDR3 is TGTGCCAGCAGCTTACAGGGTTTTGACACAGATAAGCAGTATTTT.

The J gene is TRBJ1-4, the V gene TRBV7-6; a weak D match, TRBD1 (5 bases). This CDR3 contains 14 residues. The V gene's germline CDR1 is SGHVS and CDR2 FNYEAQ. V was cut by 2 bases and J by 8 bases, with 12 bases left in between. Here the CDR3 DNA reads TGTGCCAGCAGCTTAATGGGGGGTTACGAAAAACTGTTTTTT. It translates to CASSLMGGYEKLFF.

The chain has TRBV5-1 and TRBJ2-7; D remains unclear. Germline loops: CDR1 SGHRS, CDR2 YFSETQ. The CDR3 is made up of 11 amino acids. Trimming left V 0 bases short and J 5 bases short, with 3 bases between. The CDR3 here is CASSLAHEQYF. The CDR3 nucleotides are TGCGCCAGCAGCTTGGCTCACGAGCAGTACTTC.

The J gene is TRBJ2-5, the V gene TRBV6-5, with a tentative D call TRBD2 (5 bases). The V gene's germline CDR1 is MNHEY and CDR2 SVGAGI. The CDR3 runs 14 residues. V was shortened by 0 bases and J by 5 bases, with 10 bases between the two germline ends. CDR3 sequence (DNA): TGTGCCAGCAGTTACTCGGCTTTAGCGGAGACCCAGTACTTC. It yields the protein CASSYSALAETQYF.

The chain is built from TRBV9 and TRBJ2-2; tentative D call: TRBD2 (5 bases). V was cut by 4 bases and J by 1 base, with 11 bases left in between. The CDR3 is 15 residues long. Germline V lookup: CDR1 SGDLS, CDR2 YYNGEE. As DNA, the CDR3 is TGTGCCAGCAGCCCCTCGGCGGGGAACACCGGGGAGCTGTTTTTT. Translation gives CASSPSAGNTGELFF.

This chain links TRBV25-1 with TRBJ1-2, with 7 positions matching TRBD1. The germline V gene encodes CDR1 MGHDK and CDR2 SYGVNS. CDR3 length equals 15 residues. V lost 4 bases and J lost 0; bases outside the gene matches: 5. The CDR3 nucleotides read TGTGCCAGCAGTGCAGGGGGTCCCTCTAACTATGGCTACACCTTC. It specifies CASSAGGPSNYGYTF.

The chain carries TRBV7-8 and TRBJ2-1; tentative D call: TRBD2 (6 bases). The V end lost 5 bases, the J end lost 3 bases, and 14 bases lay between the germline ends. The V gene's germline CDR1 is SGHVS and CDR2 FQNEAQ. CDR3 length: 15 residues. CDR3 region: CASSPGLPIYNEQFF. The CDR3 DNA follows: TGTGCCAGCAGCCCAGGACTACCCATCTACAATGAGCAGTTCTTC.

The chain joins TRBV7-2 to TRBJ2-1; TRBD2 agrees at 7 bases. The CDR3 has 15 amino acids. With 4 bases clipped from V and 5 bases from J, the junction kept 8 bases outside the gene matches. The germline V gene encodes CDR1 SGHTA and CDR2 FQGNSA. In DNA form, the CDR3 reads TGTGCCAGCAGCTATAGCGGGTTCGGGCACAATGAGCAGTTCTTC. Protein sequence: CASSYSGFGHNEQFF.

This chain uses TRBV4-1 with TRBJ1-6, with 7 bases lining up with TRBD1. This CDR3 region has 15 residues. Per the germline V gene, CDR1 is MGHRA and CDR2 is YSYEKL. The J segment lost 7 bases and the V segment lost 2 bases, leaving 5 bases of the junction unmatched. As DNA, the CDR3 is TGCGCCAGCAGCCAATACAGGGGTGGGAATTCACCCCTCCACTTT. Amino acid sequence: CASSQYRGGNSPLHF.

The chain has TRBV30 and TRBJ1-5; D not certain. Trimming left V 1 base short and J 4 bases short, with 5 bases between. The CDR3 contains 12 residues. CDR1 GTSNPN and CDR2 SVGIG come from the germline V gene (reference sequence). Here the CDR3 DNA reads TGTGCCTGGAGTGGAACAAATCAGCCCCAGCATTTT. This gives the protein CAWSGTNQPQHF.

The rearrangement joins TRBV4-3 to TRBJ1-2; D is unresolved. The CDR3 is 14 amino acids. The germline V gene has CDR1 LGHNA and CDR2 YSLEER. Trimming removed 0 bases from V and 2 bases from J, with 7 bases in between. The CDR3 nucleotides are TGCGCCAGCAGCCAAGATATACAGAACTATGGCTACACCTTC. Translated, it gives CASSQDIQNYGYTF.

The chain uses TRBV7-2 and TRBJ1-5; D not resolved. The CDR3 is 13 amino acids. The germline CDR1 and CDR2 sequences are SGHTA and FQGNSA. The V end was cut by 3 bases, the J end by 7 bases, with 10 bases between. This chain's CDR3 is CASSFEGFQPQHF. In nucleotides, the CDR3 is TGTGCCAGCAGCTTTGAGGGATTCCAGCCCCAGCATTTT.

The chain links TRBV7-6 to TRBJ2-2; a weak D match, TRBD2 (5 bases). Between the trimmed V and J ends, which lost 3 bases and 4 bases, there was a span of 12 bases. Germline CDR1 and CDR2: SGHVS and FNYEAQ. The CDR3 totals 15 residues. The CDR3 DNA sequence: TGTGCCAGCAGCTTGGCACCGGACTTCACCGGGGAGCTGTTTTTT. Protein sequence: CASSLAPDFTGELFF.

V usage is TRBV6-5 and J usage is TRBJ1-1; 9 bases agree with TRBD1. J was trimmed by 4 bases and V by 5 bases; bases with no gene match: 8. The CDR3 loop spans 15 amino acids. Per the germline V gene, CDR1 is MNHEY and CDR2 is SVGAGI. CDR3 loop: CASSNPSTGGTEAFF. The CDR3 DNA reads as TGTGCCAGCAGTAACCCGTCGACAGGGGGCACTGAAGCTTTCTTT.

The V gene is TRBV11-3, the J gene TRBJ2-3; D ambiguous. Trimming took 1 base from V and 5 from J, leaving 4 bases between them. Germline V gene lookup returns CDR1 SGHNT and CDR2 YENEEA. The CDR3 length is 12 residues. CDR3 sequence: CASSLGEDTQYF. The CDR3 DNA reads as TGTGCCAGCAGCTTAGGCGAAGATACGCAGTATTTT.

The chain has TRBV4-1 and TRBJ1-5, with D possibly matching TRBD1 (5 bases). The CDR3 has 13 residues. V was cut by 2 bases and J by 4 bases, with 6 bases left in between. The germline V gene encodes CDR1 MGHRA and CDR2 YSYEKL. CDR3 region: CASSQSGNQPQHF. CDR3 sequence (DNA): TGCGCCAGCAGCCAATCAGGGAATCAGCCCCAGCATTTT.

The V and J genes are TRBV23-1 and TRBJ2-7, with D possibly being TRBD2 (5 bases). TRBV23-1 is placed among ORFs of uncertain function. Trimming shortened V by 0 bases and J by 0 bases, and 12 bases separated the two germline ends. CDR3 length equals 16 residues. DNA of the CDR3: TGCGCCAGCAGTCAATCGGCGGGTGGGAGCTCCTACGAGCAGTACGTC. It codes for CASSQSAGGSSYEQYV.

The chain combines TRBV5-1 with TRBJ1-1; D is perhaps TRBD1 (5 bases). The V end was cut by 7 bases, the J end by 2 bases, with 18 bases between. This CDR3 is 15 amino acids long. Germline CDR1 reads SGHRS; CDR2 reads YFSETQ. The CDR3 sequence is CASRQAGRTNTEAFF. The CDR3 DNA follows: TGCGCCAGCCGCCAGGCAGGGAGGACAAACACTGAAGCTTTCTTT.